Ten or more counts support the clone carrying this T cell receptor (beta chain). Its antigen is not known. TCRdb ran MiXCR on the reads and lists one entry per CDR3 protein. The profile covers approximately 140,000 distinct CDR3 sequences, with 8% to 9% appearing a single time and around 9.1% taken by the ten largest. This record belongs to a study of T cell repertoires in cytomegalovirus infection. Study background: Signatures in public TCR beta sequences pointed to both CMV infection and matching HLA type. General study points: HLA-C-restricted, CMV-specific TCR beta clonotypes were dominant ex vivo. Cumulative frequency (of public TCR beta family members) identified carriers of CMV plus the relevant HLA.

The V and J ends lost 2 bases and 6 bases respectively, with 13 bases between them. This CDR3 contains 14 residues. The rearrangement uses TRBV12-3 or TRBV12-4 and TRBJ1-1; possibly TRBD1 for D (6 bases). Sequencing used PBMCs. This TCR was recovered from a human donor in good health (CMV status not recorded). Some clones in this sample may be carry-over from other donors' samples. This CDR3 is CASSLITGRSEAFF. Written as DNA, the CDR3 is TGTGCCAGCAGTTTAATCACAGGGAGGTCTGAAGCTTTCTTT.